At least ten counts were recorded for the clone carrying this TCR beta chain. Patients had received no treatment of any kind before thyroid surgery. TCRdb recomputed clones from the PCR reads via MiXCR. The table lists roughly 83,000 clones, approximately 15% of them singletons. These data belong to a study of metastatic and nonmetastatic thyroid tumors. The material sequenced was blood. The TCR sequence derives from a female donor with papillary thyroid cancer or a benign thyroid nodule (not recorded which). Some clones in this sample may be carry-over from other donors' samples.

The CDR3 loop reads CASSKGHSFRDEQYF. In DNA form, the CDR3 reads TGTGCCAGCAGCAAGGGACATTCGTTTCGAGACGAGCAGTACTTC. V is TRBV11-2 and J is TRBJ2-7; tentatively, D is TRBD1 (6 bases). Trimming stripped 5 bases from V and 5 bases from J, with 19 bases between. The CDR3 runs 15 residues. Per germline, CDR1 SGHAT and CDR2 FQNNGV.